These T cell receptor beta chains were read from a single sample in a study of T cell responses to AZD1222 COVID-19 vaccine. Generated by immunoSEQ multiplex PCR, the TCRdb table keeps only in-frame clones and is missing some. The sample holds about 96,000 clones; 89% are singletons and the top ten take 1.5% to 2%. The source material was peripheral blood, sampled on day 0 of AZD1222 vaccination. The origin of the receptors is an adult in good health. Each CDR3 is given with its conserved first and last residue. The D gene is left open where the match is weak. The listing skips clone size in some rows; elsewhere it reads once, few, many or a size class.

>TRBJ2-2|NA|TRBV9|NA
TGTGCCAGCAGCGTAGGAAGTCCTGGGGAGCTGTTTTTT
CASSVGSPGELFF
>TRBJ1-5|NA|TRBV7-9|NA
TGTGCCAGCAGCGGGCTTGGTGAGGATCAGCCCCAGCATTTT
CASSGLGEDQPQHF
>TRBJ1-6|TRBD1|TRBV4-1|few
TGCGCCAGCAGCCAAGGGGACAGTCATTCACCCCTCCACTTT
CASSQGDSHSPLHF
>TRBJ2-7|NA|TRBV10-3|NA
TGTGCCATCAGTGATCGCCAGAGCTCCTACGAGCAGTACTTC
CAISDRQSSYEQYF
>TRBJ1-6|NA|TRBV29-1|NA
TGCAGCACCCGAGACAGATATAATTCACCCCTCCACTTT
CSTRDRYNSPLHF
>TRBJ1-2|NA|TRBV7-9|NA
TGTGCCAGCAGCTTAGAGAATGCTAACTATGGCTACACCTTC
CASSLENANYGYTF
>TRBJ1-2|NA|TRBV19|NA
TGTGCCAGTAGTATAGTCAGGGAGGTCGGCTACACCTTC
CASSIVREVGYTF
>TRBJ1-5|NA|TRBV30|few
TGTGCCTGGAGTGTAGGCGGCGGGCAGTGGCAGCCCCAGCATTTT
CAWSVGGGQWQPQHF
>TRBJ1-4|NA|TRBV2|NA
TGTGCCAGCAGGATACCCCGACAGGTTAATGAAAAACTGTTTTTT
CASRIPRQVNEKLFF
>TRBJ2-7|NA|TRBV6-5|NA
TGTGCCAGCAGTTACTCGTGGGACACACTCTACGAGCAGTACTTC
CASSYSWDTLYEQYF
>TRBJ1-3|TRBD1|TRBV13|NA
TGTGCCAGCAGCTCTCGGGACAGTGGAAACACCATATATTTT
CASSSRDSGNTIYF
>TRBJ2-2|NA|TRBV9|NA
TGTGCCAGCAGCGTATTAGGGAACACCGGGGAGCTGTTTTTT
CASSVLGNTGELFF
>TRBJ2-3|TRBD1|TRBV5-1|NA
TGCGCCAGCAGCTCAGGACAGGAGTCAGATACGCAGTATTTT
CASSSGQESDTQYF
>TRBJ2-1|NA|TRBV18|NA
TGTGCCAGCTCACCACCTACGGACACCTACAATGAGCAGTTCTTC
CASSPPTDTYNEQFF
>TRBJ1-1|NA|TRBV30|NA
TGTGCCTGGAGTGTACTAACAGGAAACACTGAAGCTTTCTTT
CAWSVLTGNTEAFF
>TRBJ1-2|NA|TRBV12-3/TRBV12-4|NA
TGTGCCAGCAGTTTCCCAGTAGATGGCTACACCTTC
CASSFPVDGYTF
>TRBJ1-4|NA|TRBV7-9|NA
TGTGCCAGCAGCCGGCCGCGGGAAAAACTGTTTTTT
CASSRPREKLFF
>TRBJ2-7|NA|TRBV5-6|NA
TGTGCCAGCAGCAAAAACAGAGAGCAGTACTTC
CASSKNREQYF
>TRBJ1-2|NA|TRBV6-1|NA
TGTGCCAGCAGTGAAGTGGGGACTGGCTATGGCTACACCTTC
CASSEVGTGYGYTF
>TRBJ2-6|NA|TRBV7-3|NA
TGTGCCAGCAGCCAGATCTTTAGCTCTGGGGCCAACGTCCTGACTTTC
CASSQIFSSGANVLTF